This T cell receptor (beta chain) came from a study of a mutant IDH1 vaccine in newly diagnosed glioma. Across the whole study: Initiation of the vaccine course occurred 4-6 weeks after radiotherapy alone, or alongside temozolomide cycles. Beforehand, treatment had been radiotherapy, temozolomide, or both; the majority received both. The treated group averaged around 40 years old and was 62.5% male, about 40% female. The study's findings and limits: Among patients, about 94% showed immune responses induced by the vaccine.

Time point meaning: week 47, end of study. All doses held 300 ug of mutant IDH1 20-mer peptide, with topical imiquimod. Measured with immunoSEQ multiplex PCR; TCRdb has only the in-frame clones, and not every one. The data hold around 30,000 clones, with more than 75% observed a single time. Only one count was recorded for this clone. Its antigen is currently unknown. Germline values: CDR1 MGHDK, CDR2 SYGVNS. V was pared by 3 bases and J by 3 bases, with 10 bases between. This CDR3 is 14 amino acids long. The receptor's source is a woman in her twenties or thirties with glioma. The specimen comprised PBMCs, sampled from a glioma patient whose treatment included an IDH1 peptide vaccine. The chain joins TRBV25-1 to TRBJ2-3, with D unclear. The CDR3 DNA reads TGTGCCAGCAGTGATGTGGCGTCGACAGATACGCAGTATTTT. Translation: CASSDVASTDTQYF.